This T cell receptor beta chain was recorded in a study of T cell responses to AZD1222 COVID-19 vaccine. Study outcomes and limitations: With two AZD1222 doses given, Spike-specific TCR breadth and depth both rose.

The CDR3 length is 17 residues. Trimming removed 5 bases from V and 7 bases from J; junction bases left unmatched: 13. Germline CDR1 and CDR2: LGHNT and FRNRAP. Remarks on this clone: The antigen remains unidentified.

Clones were read by immunoSEQ multiplex PCR, and TCRdb kept only the in-frame ones, dropping some. The table includes 95,000 to 110,000 clones, about nine tenths detected once. This sequence joins TRBV12-5 and TRBJ2-1, with 11 bases matching TRBD1. Sequencing was performed on peripheral blood, taken on day 0 of AZD1222 vaccination. This TCR derives from an adult in good health. CDR3 sequence: CASGRTDRGRAGNEQFF. The CDR3 DNA reads as TGTGCTAGTGGTCGGACGGACAGGGGGCGGGCCGGAAATGAGCAGTTCTTC.